Described below is a single T cell receptor beta chain sequence and its context. What antigen it recognizes has not been identified. No quality values exist for individual bases; no much larger clone is one base distant. Library preparation employed 5' RACE. The run used an Illumina HiSeq 2500. A second PCR of roughly 7 to 12 cycles was run with a J-beta primer mix and a sample-barcoded 5' primer. A template-switch 5' adaptor carrying 12 random nucleotides introduced a unique molecular identifier onto each TCR beta cDNA molecule. Each sample yielded at least 2.5 million CDR3-containing paired-end reads. The Mint cDNA synthesis kit, primed by a TRBC-specific oligonucleotide, was used to synthesize first-strand cDNA from all RNA. Following uracil-DNA glycosylase treatment, a first 18-cycle PCR with universal primers M1SS and BC2_uni_R was performed on all cDNA. The study's processing was this. For normalization, 1 million high-quality reads were randomly selected from each sample, with every read carrying a distinct molecular identifier. Reads with shared molecular identifiers were discarded instead of being binned into consensus sequences. MiTCR, with a Q25 quality threshold and the strictest error-elimination algorithm, was used for CDR3 identification, clonotype clustering and error correction. A nonparametric unseen species model with Euler transformation was used to estimate lower-bound total TCR beta diversity. In-frame beta chains were kept once TCRdb had trimmed the public reads at Q25 with fastp and called clones with MiXCR. A single entry per CDR3 protein holds the most common genes and DNA from its merged rows. None of the V and J calls come from the authors' own analysis; TCRdb made them. Recorded for this sample are more than 1,000,000 distinct CDR3 sequences; approximately 26% of them occurred a single time. Together, the top ten hold about 0.72% of the sample.

Including cysteine and phenylalanine, the CDR3 has 15 amino acids. The kept DNA is CDR3 alone, 45 bases in frame from the first base. The germline V gene (reference sequence) yields MNHEY for CDR1 and SMNVEV for CDR2. V trim: 2 bases; J trim: 10 bases; unmatched bases: 8. Systemically healthy Caucasian individuals from Russia, approximately 39 in total and aged roughly 6 to 100 years, were included as donors. Each donor gave 9.5 to 10 milliliters of peripheral blood, drawn into EDTA-treated Vacutainer tubes. Ficoll-Paque density-gradient centrifugation was used to isolate PBMCs, with at least 6.5 million per sample. Trizol reagent was used to extract total RNA from the PBMCs, yielding at least 6 micrograms per sample. For every donor, an aliquot of PBMCs went through flow cytometry to measure the percentages of naive CD45RAhigh/CD27high T cells. This sample is drawn from a study of blood T cells in healthy people across ages (dated by TCRdb to the mid-2010s). Regarding the complete study: In model experiments, template switching captured roughly one uniquely barcoded TCR beta cDNA molecule for every two T cells. The donors were divided into four age groups: young (average roughly 17 years), middle-aged (approximately 41), aged (62) and long-lived (about 90). Two additional independent replicas of 1 million unique cDNA reads from the same blood draw were analyzed for two donors (one aged 18 to 30 and one aged 80 or older). The study measured age-related changes in TCR beta repertoire diversity using deep sequencing normalized with unique cDNA molecular identifiers.

General study outcomes and caveats: Because profiling used bulk unsorted PBMCs, naive and antigen-experienced compartments could not be compared conclusively. Estimates of total diversity based on one million sequenced T cells were considered lower bounds and underestimates. Observed TCR beta diversity correlated strongly with the percentage of naive T cells measured by flow cytometry. Observed TCR beta diversity per million T cells fell roughly linearly with age, and a significant reduction was already apparent by age around 40. Because the CMV infection status of the donors was unknown, age-related changes in expanded clonotypes may potentially have been confounded. Compared with the aged group, the long-lived group had more naive CD4+ T cells, fewer expanded clones and increased TCR diversity, suggesting age selection.

These data were also filed under a second study, of T cells of mothers and their children. Drawing on the second study: Nine systemically healthy Caucasian individuals served as donors, namely three mothers together with their six children. cDNA synthesis used all of the extracted RNA, with approximately 1.4 ug of RNA in each 15 ul reaction. In the second PCR, the M1S primer added sample barcodes and 2-4 random nucleotides. Over 9 million TCR beta CDR3 reads came from each mother, compared with about 3.2 million reads from each child. Thymic selection similarly shapes TCR recombination output in related and unrelated pairs, with minor effect from inherited differences. Related mother-child pairs always showed normalized repertoire overlap that was slightly higher than in unrelated mother-child pairs, though the difference was never significant. Persistent microchimeric T cell clones were not detected, at a sensitivity of around 99 clones per million clonotypes. To look for features that set related mother-child pairs apart from unrelated individuals, the researchers ran deep NGS to compare the TCR beta repertoires of mothers and children. The mean age was about 40 +/- 4 years for the mothers and approximately 11 +/- 4 years for the children. Libraries were sequenced on Illumina HiSeq 2000 with 100+100 nt paired-end reads after adapter ligation with NEBNext reagents. To avoid cross-contamination, the mother libraries and the child libraries were prepared a month apart and sequenced in separate runs. Between roughly 500,000 and 2,100,000 distinct TCR beta clonotypes were identified per donor. Naive TCR beta clonotypes were estimated from low-frequency clonotypes matched to each donor's FACS-determined naive share, without sorting.

The TCR sequence derives from a girl aged 2 to 9 in good health. Sequenced sample: blood. The V and J segments used are TRBV27 and TRBJ1-6, and 7 junctional nucleotides match TRBD1. The DNA is TGTGCCAGCAGTTTAGGGCTAGTGACAGGGTCACCCCTCCACTTT. Its translation reads: CASSLGLVTGSPLHF.